This TCR beta chain derives from a study of identifying expanded T cells in peripheral blood (dated 2019 in TCRdb). Regarding the research as a whole: Technical replicates were generated by sequencing separate aliquots of the same genomic DNA pool, with four replicates compared pairwise.

Beyond this particular receptor, the publication reports: The authors expected that biological variance in healthy repertoires might rise further over much longer intervals, such as months to years. Across all healthy donors, variance in clone template counts between approximately 2-week samples was found to increase significantly with total template count. The binomial model flagged 0.9 to 1.5 differentially abundant clones between technical replicates, compared with approximately 15 over around 2 weeks and approximately 19 over four weeks. Both the number of clones called differentially abundant and the false-positive rate were significantly reduced by the beta-binomial model across all healthy-donor time intervals.

During the collection period, no immune events, such as infections, were documented for the healthy donors. Healthy-donor blood repertoires served as a training cohort to calibrate time-dependent variance in a beta-binomial model of T-cell clone differential abundance. The training cohort was composed of roughly ten healthy donors, 3 female and 7 male. Donor ages ranged from about 29 to 65 years, with an average of about 40 years. Obtained from a commercial supplier, whole blood was collected from each healthy donor at three time points set around two weeks apart. For immunosequencing, genomic DNA was extracted from unsorted whole blood. For CDR1 and CDR2, the germline V gene (reference sequence) lists SEHNR and FQNEAQ. The CDR3 holds 10 amino acids from the cysteine to the phenylalanine. Here the CDR3 DNA is all that survives: 30 bases in frame from base 1. V and J are truncated by 11 bases and 8 bases respectively, leaving an intervening sequence of 9 bases.

The immunoSEQ Assay, which relies on bias-controlled multiplex PCR amplification of genomic DNA, was used to profile TCRbeta CDR3 regions. The study's own analysis went as follows. To quantify the absolute abundance of each unique TCRbeta CDR3 region, the sequences were collapsed and filtered. Differential abundance was tested with a binomial (Fisher-equivalent) model and with a beta-binomial model adding time-dependent variance fitted from healthy donors. Clones with fewer than 5 combined templates were removed, and a clone was called differentially abundant if the clone's Benjamini-Hochberg FDR was below 0.01. The form v = (b*log(k)+a)^2 was used to model beta-binomial variance as a function of total template count across the two samples. TCRdb obtained this table from immuneACCESS and retained in-frame rearrangements with V and J assigned. These tables miss some clones; where compared with another copy, unresolved V genes account for less than half of the shortfall, and the remainder is unexplained. V and J calls and clone size are copied from that table; D and trimming were computed from the DNA. Counted in this sample were 120,000 or so clones; around four fifths of them appeared once. Of the sample, more than 2.5% falls within the top ten clones.

With respect to this clone: Its recognized antigen is unknown. Base quality data are lacking; no much larger clone is found one base away.

The sequenced sample was blood. This TCR was sampled from a person between 18 and 70 years old in good health. The rearranged segments are TRBV7-9 and TRBJ1-4; TRBD1 is a weak D gene call, 6 bases matching. At the DNA level, the sequence is TGTGCCGCAGGGACAGAAAAACTGTTTTTT. This translates into CAAGTEKLFF.